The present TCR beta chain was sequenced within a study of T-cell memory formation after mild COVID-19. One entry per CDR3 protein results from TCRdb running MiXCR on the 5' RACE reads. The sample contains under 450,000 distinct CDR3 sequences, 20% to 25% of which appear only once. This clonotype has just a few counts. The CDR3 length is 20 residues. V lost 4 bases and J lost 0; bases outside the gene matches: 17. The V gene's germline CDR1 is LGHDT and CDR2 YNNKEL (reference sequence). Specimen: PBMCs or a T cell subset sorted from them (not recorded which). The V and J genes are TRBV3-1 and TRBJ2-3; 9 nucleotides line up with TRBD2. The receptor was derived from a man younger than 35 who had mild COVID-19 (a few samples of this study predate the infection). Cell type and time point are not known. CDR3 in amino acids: CASSPITGSASGDSTDTQYF. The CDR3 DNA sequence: TGTGCCAGCAGCCCGATTACAGGGTCAGCTAGCGGGGATAGCACAGATACGCAGTATTTT.